A selection of T cell receptor beta chains follows, all from one sample in a study of T cell responses to AZD1222 COVID-19 vaccine. The protocol was immunoSEQ multiplex PCR, while the TCRdb copy is restricted to in-frame clones and leaves out a portion. The sample lists under 200,000 clones, approximately 87% occurring once. The specimen comprised peripheral blood, sampled on day 0 of MenACWY control vaccination. These receptors all come from an adult in good health. The CDR3 runs from the conserved cysteine through the conserved F or W.

V: TRBV29-1; J: TRBJ1-1; CDR3: CSASLGGTEAFF
V: TRBV5-1; J: TRBJ1-1; CDR3: CASSLGGARTEAFF
V: TRBV4-1; J: TRBJ1-1; CDR3: CASSQDFSGNRGAFF
V: TRBV6-2/TRBV6-3; J: TRBJ1-5; CDR3: CASSSLRTDSNQPQHF
V: TRBV5-1; J: TRBJ1-2; CDR3: CASSLATSSNYGYTF
V: TRBV5-1; J: TRBJ2-7; CDR3: CASSLRSPSYEQYF
V: TRBV6-5; J: TRBJ2-2; CDR3: CASSYEPTGSPGELFF
V: TRBV4-2; J: TRBJ2-1; CDR3: CASSKGPGSSSGRSYNEQFF
V: TRBV7-8; J: TRBJ2-6; CDR3: CASNDPRGSGANVLTF
V: TRBV24-1; J: TRBJ2-1; CDR3: CATSDLGQGNDNEQFF
V: TRBV29-1; J: TRBJ1-2; CDR3: CSVDGEANYGYTF
V: TRBV30; J: TRBJ1-1; CDR3: CAWSRTLLGTEAFF
V: TRBV11-2; J: TRBJ2-3; CDR3: CASSKSGLAESTDTQYF
V: TRBV19; J: TRBJ2-5; CDR3: CASSTPTVQETQYF
V: TRBV27; J: TRBJ1-3; CDR3: CASSFDGSSGNTIYF
V: TRBV5-5; J: TRBJ1-5; CDR3: CASSLGPGGNQPQHF
V: TRBV29-1; J: TRBJ1-2; CDR3: CSVEGGTDYGYTF
V: TRBV28; J: TRBJ1-5; CDR3: CAGDRGQGQPQHF
V: TRBV20-1; J: TRBJ2-5; CDR3: CSARPQETQYF
V: TRBV27; J: TRBJ1-5; CDR3: CASTPTGGNQPQHF
V: TRBV5-6; J: TRBJ2-3; CDR3: CASSSPGAWTDTQYF
V: TRBV2; J: TRBJ1-3; CDR3: CASSEIFDSGNTIYF
V: TRBV6-2/TRBV6-3; J: TRBJ2-7; CDR3: CASSYGSRQQYF
V: TRBV5-1; J: TRBJ1-1; CDR3: CASSWETGKDTEAFF
V: TRBV9; J: TRBJ2-3; CDR3: CASSVEGGGPFDTQYF
V: TRBV12-3/TRBV12-4; J: TRBJ1-2; CDR3: CASSGVGSYTF
V: TRBV5-8; J: TRBJ2-1; CDR3: CASSPGRDNEQFF